This TCR beta chain was retrieved from a study of blood T cell repertoires in COVID-19. Study summary: Sites across the United States, Italy and Spain contributed samples from acute and convalescent COVID-19.

The germline V and J ends were trimmed by 7 bases and 5 bases, with 12 bases remaining between them. CDR3 length: 12 residues. Germline V gene data show CDR1 as GTSNPN and CDR2 as SVGIG (reference sequence). It was during active infection that Seattle patients were enrolled and then longitudinally followed. This clone was seen at least ten times. How the authors handled the data: Estimation of nucleated cell counts relied on the amplification of reference gene primers. Profiled with immunoSEQ multiplex PCR; TCRdb holds only in-frame clones, not every one. The V and J calls and clone size were taken over from that table, and D and trimming were inferred from the DNA. Of some 190,000 clones listed, roughly 82% are singletons.

The TCR comes from a woman aged 55-70 years with COVID-19, enrolled during active disease. Sample: peripheral blood. This chain connects TRBV30 to TRBJ2-1; tentatively, D is TRBD1 (5 bases). The CDR3 DNA is TGTGCCTTAAGTAGGGGCAACAATGAGCAGTTCTTC. Amino acid sequence: CALSRGNNEQFF.